The 22 T cell receptor beta chains reported below all come from one sample, sequenced in a study of blood T cell repertoires in COVID-19. Method: immunoSEQ multiplex PCR; TCRdb's copy keeps in-frame clones and lacks some. The sample lists some 110,000 clones, roughly 74% occurring once. Specimen: peripheral blood. Receptor source: an elderly man with COVID-19, enrolled during active disease.

This chain links TRBV6-5 with TRBJ2-2, with D possibly matching TRBD1 (6 bases). The CDR3 runs 14 residues. The germline V gene encodes CDR1 MNHEY and CDR2 SVGAGI. Between the trimmed V and J ends, which lost 5 bases and 7 bases, there was a span of 14 bases. CDR3 residues: CASSRNRDYGELFF. DNA of the CDR3: TGTGCCAGCAGTCGAAACAGGGATTACGGGGAGCTGTTTTTT.

V usage is TRBV6-6 and J usage is TRBJ2-1; 9 bases map to TRBD2. The CDR3 is 13 residues long. V trimming: 7 bases; J trimming: 7 bases; junction bases outside the gene matches: 5. Germline CDR1 is MNHNY and CDR2 is SVGAGI (reference sequence). The CDR3 DNA reads TGTGCCAGCAACCAGCGGGAGGATAATGAGCAGTTCTTC. It codes for CASNQREDNEQFF.

V gene TRBV3-1 (or the pseudogene TRBV3-2) combines with J gene TRBJ1-3; unclear D gene. Trimming removed 4 bases from V and 2 bases from J, with 9 bases in between. CDR1 LGHDT and CDR2 YNNKEL come from the germline V gene (reference sequence). The CDR3 covers 14 residues. The CDR3 DNA follows: TGTGCCAGCAGCCTCGACACCGCTGGAAACACCATATATTTT. Its protein is CASSLDTAGNTIYF.

DNA of the CDR3: TGTGCCAGTACCCTGGGGACTACCTACAATGAGCAGTTCTTC. Encoded protein: CASTLGTTYNEQFF. The chain is built from TRBV19 and TRBJ2-1, with 7 bases identical to TRBD2. This CDR3 is built from 14 residues. The V gene end was trimmed by 7 bases and the J gene end by 2 bases; junction bases not matched to a gene: 5. Germline V lookup: CDR1 LNHDA, CDR2 SQIVND (reference sequence).

This clone was detected only a few times. V usage is TRBV7-9 and J usage is TRBJ2-7; 10 bases map to TRBD2. The CDR3 spans 14 residues. V trimming: 5 bases; J trimming: 6 bases; junction bases outside the gene matches: 7. Germline CDR1 SEHNR, CDR2 FQNEAQ (reference sequence). CDR3 bases: TGTGCCAGCAGCGCAGGACTAGCGGTTTCCGAGCAGTACTTC. It yields the protein CASSAGLAVSEQYF.

The chain is built from TRBV11-2 and TRBJ2-1, with D possibly being TRBD1 (6 bases). This CDR3 has 13 amino acids. The germline CDR1 and CDR2 sequences are SGHAT and FQNNGV. With 5 bases removed from V and 4 bases from J, the gap between germline ends came to 9 bases. The CDR3 coding sequence is TGTGCCAGCAGCACAGGGATTTACAATGAGCAGTTCTTC. Amino acid sequence: CASSTGIYNEQFF.

In its sample, this clone was seen a few times. The rearrangement uses TRBV20-1 and TRBJ2-4; TRBD1 matches at 8 bases. The CDR3 extends over 17 amino acids. Unmatched junction bases numbered 13, after V lost 3 bases and J lost 3 bases. Germline V gene data show CDR1 as DFQATT and CDR2 as SNEGSKA (reference sequence). The CDR3 is CSASPQGASIDKNIQYF. The CDR3 DNA reads TGCAGTGCTAGTCCCCAGGGGGCATCTATCGACAAAAACATTCAGTACTTC.

This chain connects TRBV28 to TRBJ1-2; D is undetermined. The CDR3 consists of 14 residues. The V end was cut by 2 bases, the J end by 6 bases, with 13 bases between. The germline V gene encodes CDR1 MDHEN and CDR2 SYDVKM. The CDR3, as DNA: TGTGCCAGCAGTTTAGCGGTCGGGATCAATGGCTACACCTTC. Amino acids: CASSLAVGINGYTF.

This clone was counted a few times. The rearrangement joins TRBV7-3 to TRBJ2-1, with a weak D call TRBD1 (5 bases). From germline, CDR1 is SGHTA and CDR2 FQGTGA. V was trimmed by 2 bases and J by 6 bases, leaving 14 bases between them. The CDR3 contains 15 residues. CDR3 residues: CASSLGRGASNEQFF. The CDR3 region has the DNA TGTGCCAGCAGCTTAGGTAGGGGTGCGTCCAATGAGCAGTTCTTC. Complete variable domain (other parts from reference TRBV7-3 and TRBJ2-1): GAGVSQTPSNKVTEKGKYVELRCDPISGHTALYWYRQSLGQGPEFLIYFQGTGAADDSGLPNDRFFAVRPEGSVSTLKIQRTERGDSAVYLCASSLGRGASNEQFFGPGTRLTVL.

CDR3 amino acids: CASSFQGQLGETQYF. CDR3 DNA sequence: TGTGCCAGCAGTTTTCAGGGACAGCTCGGGGAGACCCAGTACTTC. V and J are TRBV27 and TRBJ2-5; TRBD1 agrees at 7 bases. This CDR3 spans 15 amino acids. V was clipped by 3 bases and J by 5 bases; unmatched bases: 9. Germline lookup yields CDR1 MNHEY and CDR2 SMNVEV (reference sequence).

This chain joins TRBV3-1 (or the pseudogene TRBV3-2) and TRBJ2-1, with D perhaps TRBD2 (5 bases). Trimming pared 6 bases from V and 8 bases from J, leaving 20 bases between. The CDR3 has 15 amino acids. Germline-derived CDR1 and CDR2 are LGHDT and YNNKEL (reference sequence). CDR3 protein: CASRPLPGSTHEQFF. For the CDR3, the DNA is TGTGCCAGCAGGCCCCTACCGGGGAGTACCCATGAGCAGTTCTTC.

This sequence joins TRBV3-1 (or the pseudogene TRBV3-2) and TRBJ2-1, with TRBD1 identical over 7 bases. CDR1 and CDR2 (germline): LGHDT, YNNKEL (reference sequence). The CDR3 consists of 14 residues. V was clipped by 6 bases and J by 5 bases; unmatched bases: 7. CDR3 residues: CASSEGGGDNEQFF. DNA for the CDR3: TGTGCCAGCAGTGAAGGGGGCGGAGACAATGAGCAGTTCTTC.

This chain uses TRBV7-9 with TRBJ2-3; 7 bases are shared with TRBD2. After removal of 3 bases from V and 0 bases from J, the junction contained 6 bases not matched to a gene. Germline V CDR1 and CDR2: SEHNR, FQNEAQ (reference sequence). The CDR3 runs 16 residues. CDR3 DNA sequence: TGTGCCAGCAGCTTTCGGTCTAGCGGTAGCACAGATACGCAGTATTTT. This gives the protein CASSFRSSGSTDTQYF.

This sequence joins TRBV19 and TRBJ1-1, with D unresolved. Germline V lookup: CDR1 LNHDA, CDR2 SQIVND (reference sequence). This CDR3 has 13 residues. Trimming removed 4 bases at V and 4 bases at J, with 10 bases between. The CDR3 is CASSKTPSTEAFF. The CDR3 bases are TGTGCCAGTAGTAAAACCCCCAGCACTGAAGCTTTCTTT.

The J gene is TRBJ2-3, the V gene TRBV28, with 10 positions matching TRBD2. Germline lookup yields CDR1 MDHEN and CDR2 SYDVKM. V was clipped by 3 bases and J by 6 bases; unmatched bases: 6. This CDR3 contains 15 residues. CDR3: CASSFQREGFDTQYF. The CDR3 nucleotides are TGTGCCAGCAGTTTCCAGCGGGAGGGTTTCGATACGCAGTATTTT. The variable domain in full, with the rest retrieved from reference TRBV28 and TRBJ2-3, is DVKVTQSSRYLVKRTGEKVFLECVQDMDHENMFWYRQDPGLGLRLIYFSYDVKMKEKGDIPEGYSVSREKKERFSLILESASTNQTSMYLCASSFQREGFDTQYFGPGTRLTVL.

The chain couples TRBV7-2 to TRBJ2-3, with 8 bases identical to TRBD1. The junction had 5 bases not matched to a gene; V was cut back by 2 bases and J by 4 bases. Germline V gene lookup returns CDR1 SGHTA and CDR2 FQGNSA. CDR3 length: 15 residues. CDR3 region: CASSLQGAMSDTQYF. Here the CDR3 DNA reads TGTGCCAGCAGCTTACAGGGGGCGATGTCAGATACGCAGTATTTT.

The chain links TRBV5-8 to TRBJ2-4; 9 nucleotides match TRBD1. With 4 bases clipped from V and 8 bases from J, the junction kept 7 bases outside the gene matches. Germline CDR1 SGHTS, CDR2 YDEGEE. This CDR3 is 14 amino acids long. The CDR3, as DNA: TGTGCCAGCAGCGCCGAGACAGGGGGACACATTCAGTACTTC. Its protein product is CASSAETGGHIQYF. Based on the CDR3 plus reference TRBV5-8 and TRBJ2-4, the full variable domain is EAGVTQSPTHLIKTRGQQATLRCSPISGHTSVYWYQQALGLGLQFLLWYDEGEERNRGNFPPRFSGRQFPNYSSELNVNALELEDSALYLCASSAETGGHIQYFGAGTRLSVL.

This clone is a singleton in its sample. This chain joins TRBV11-2 and TRBJ2-7; D might be TRBD1 (6 bases). Germline V gene lookup returns CDR1 SGHAT and CDR2 FQNNGV. This CDR3 has 14 residues. The V end lost 1 base, the J end lost 2 bases, and 9 bases lay between the germline ends. Written as DNA, the CDR3 is TGTGCCAGCAGCTTAGGCCAGGGGCCCTACGAGCAGTACTTC. It yields the protein CASSLGQGPYEQYF.

The V call is TRBV6-6, the J call TRBJ1-2; D gene ambiguous. The germline V gene has CDR1 MNHNY and CDR2 SVGAGI (reference sequence). The germline V and J ends were trimmed by 5 bases and 4 bases, with 8 bases remaining between them. This CDR3 is built from 12 residues. The CDR3 bases are TGTGCCAGCAGTCCGCGGGCCTATGGCTACACCTTC. Translating it yields CASSPRAYGYTF.

The chain uses TRBV20-1 and TRBJ1-2; unclear D gene. V was pared by 3 bases and J by 4 bases, with 12 bases between. The CDR3 covers 13 residues. The germline gives CDR1 DFQATT, CDR2 SNEGSKA (reference sequence). Here the CDR3 reads CSASLPRGYGYTF. CDR3 DNA sequence: TGCAGTGCTAGTCTCCCACGGGGCTATGGCTACACCTTC.

The chain uses TRBV7-8 and TRBJ2-4; 7 bases are a match to TRBD2. Germline V gives CDR1 SGHVS, CDR2 FQNEAQ. The CDR3 loop spans 16 amino acids. V dropped 5 bases and J dropped 3; count of bases not matched to a gene: 10. This chain's CDR3 is CASSPPLRTSKNIQYF. CDR3 sequence (DNA): TGTGCCAGCAGCCCCCCGCTTCGGACTAGCAAAAACATTCAGTACTTC.

This clone was found a few times. The CDR3 bases are TGCGCCAGCAAGTCCGTCGGTGCCTACAATGAGCAGTTCTTC. Translating it yields CASKSVGAYNEQFF. V is TRBV5-1 and J is TRBJ2-1; D remains ambiguous. CDR3 length equals 14 residues. V lost 6 bases and J lost 2, with 12 bases in between. Germline-derived CDR1 and CDR2 are SGHRS and YFSETQ.